Following are 16 T cell receptor beta chains from one sample sequenced in a study of low-dose radiotherapy and immunotherapy resistance in tumors. TCR amplification used roughly 18 PCR cycles, a constant-region primer and a V-primer adapter. TCRdb fed the reads into MiXCR, producing one record per CDR3 protein. The table lists some 53,000 distinct CDR3 sequences, approximately 35% of them singletons, with approximately 7.6% in the top ten. The time point was: after trial treatment. Treatment denoted: LDRT plus nivolumab, ipilimumab, low-dose cyclophosphamide and aspirin (RACIN trial). The source material was PBMCs, sampled after low-dose radiotherapy plus immunotherapy. These receptors all stem from a male donor with rectosigmoid adenocarcinoma.

This clonotype was counted at least ten times. The gene calls are TRBV6-2 or TRBV6-3 and TRBJ2-1; 10 bases are a match to TRBD2. Per the germline V gene, CDR1 is MNHEY and CDR2 is SVGEGT. The ends lost 6 bases at V and 9 bases at J; junction bases unmatched: 8. The CDR3 spans 14 residues. DNA of the CDR3: TGTGCCAGCAGACTTAGCGGGGGGATGGGTGAGCAGTTCTTC. Its translation is CASRLSGGMGEQFF.

The genes are TRBV24-1 and TRBJ2-7, with 7 bases fitting TRBD1. Germline CDR1 is KGHDR and CDR2 is SFDVKD. The V gene end was trimmed by 4 bases and the J gene end by 0 bases; junction bases not matched to a gene: 5. The CDR3 totals 15 residues. The CDR3, as DNA: TGTGCCACCAGTGACGCCAGGGGGTCCTCCTACGAGCAGTACTTC. The encoded protein is CATSDARGSSYEQYF.

This clonotype was seen ten or more times. The chain employs TRBV23-1 and TRBJ2-1; 8 bases align to TRBD2. TRBV23-1 carries the ORF label, with uncertain function. This CDR3 region has 15 residues. The ends lost 2 bases at V and 6 bases at J; junction bases unmatched: 6. The CDR3 bases are TGCGCCAGCAGTCAACATTTGCGGGGGGCCAATGAGCAGTTCTTC. It encodes CASSQHLRGANEQFF.

This clonotype is labeled medium-sized. CDR3 bases: TGCGCCAGCAGCTCATCCTCGGTGAAAATGTCGTTCAACACTGAAGCTTTCTTT. This gives the protein CASSSSSVKMSFNTEAFF. The chain combines TRBV5-1 with TRBJ1-1; D is uncertain. CDR3 length: 18 residues. V was trimmed by 3 bases and J by 2 bases, leaving 23 bases between them. The germline gives CDR1 SGHRS, CDR2 YFSETQ.

The J gene is TRBJ2-7, the V gene TRBV7-9; D unclear. The CDR3 runs to 16 residues. The germline CDR1 and CDR2 sequences are SEHNR and FQNEAQ (reference sequence). V was trimmed by 2 bases and J by 3 bases, leaving 17 bases between them. The CDR3 nucleotides read TGTGCCAGCAGCTTAAGTGTCGGCAGCATTTACTACGAGCAGTACTTC. As protein: CASSLSVGSIYYEQYF.

This clonotype appeared many times. DNA for the CDR3: TGTGCCAGCGGACTTAGCGGGGGTCCCTACGAGCAGTACTTC. This sequence encodes CASGLSGGPYEQYF. The gene calls are TRBV28 and TRBJ2-7; 9 positions match TRBD2. CDR1 and CDR2 from the germline V gene are MDHEN and SYDVKM. Losses at the gene ends were 8 bases for V and 2 bases for J; bases not matched to a gene: 7. The CDR3 has 14 residues.

The chain has TRBV19 and TRBJ1-5, with a tentative D call TRBD1 (6 bases). The germline V and J ends were trimmed by 5 bases and 1 base, with 12 bases remaining between them. The CDR3 contains 15 residues. CDR1 and CDR2 from the germline V gene are LNHDA and SQIVND (reference sequence). The CDR3 spells CASSFGGGSNQPQHF. The CDR3 DNA follows: TGTGCCAGTAGTTTTGGAGGGGGGAGCAATCAGCCCCAGCATTTT.

Concerning this clonotype itself: This likely reflects a read error, since a far larger clone is one base away. The CDR3 ends on some other residue instead of the conserved phenylalanine or tryptophan, so this is likely a read error. V is TRBV6-2 or TRBV6-3 and J is TRBJ2-1; 7 bases are shared with TRBD1. Germline values: CDR1 MNHEY, CDR2 SVGEGT. This CDR3 spans 18 amino acids. V shed 4 bases and J 2 bases; nucleotides not matched to a gene: 14. As DNA, the CDR3 is TGTGCCAGCAGTTTATTCGTCTTCGGACAGGAGGCCTACAATGAGCAGTTCTTA. This encodes CASSLFVFGQEAYNEQFL.

This clonotype has at least ten counts. The V and J genes are TRBV28 and TRBJ2-7; no clear D. Germline V lookup: CDR1 MDHEN, CDR2 SYDVKM. V was clipped by 5 bases and J by 12 bases, with 20 bases between them. The CDR3 contains 13 residues. CDR3 amino acids: CASSTRTASSPYF. DNA of the CDR3: TGTGCCAGCAGTACACGGACCGCCTCCTCCCCGTACTTC.

The rearrangement uses TRBV20-1 and TRBJ2-3; 14 bases fit TRBD2. This CDR3 has 16 amino acids. V was pared by 4 bases and J by 4 bases, with 7 bases of the junction left unmatched. In germline, CDR1 is DFQATT, CDR2 SNEGSKA (reference sequence). The CDR3 loop is CSATPGLAGAPDTQYF. CDR3 sequence (DNA): TGCAGTGCTACTCCGGGACTAGCGGGGGCACCAGATACGCAGTATTTT.

There are many counts of this clonotype. The V gene is TRBV12-5, the J gene TRBJ2-1; possibly TRBD1 for D (6 bases). Trimming took off 7 bases at V and 0 bases at J, with 13 bases between the two ends. This CDR3 is built from 15 residues. The germline gives CDR1 LGHNT, CDR2 FRNRAP. The CDR3 DNA is TGTGCTAGTGCCCCCGGGACATTCTCCTACAATGAGCAGTTCTTC. It specifies CASAPGTFSYNEQFF.

The rearrangement uses TRBV4-2 and TRBJ1-4; perhaps TRBD1 as D (5 bases). CDR3 length equals 16 residues. CDR1 and CDR2 (germline): LGHNA, YNFKEQ. For the CDR3, the DNA is TGTGTCAGGAGCCAAGACAGAAAAGCAACTAATGAAAAACTGTTTTTT. This codes for CVRSQDRKATNEKLFF.

This clonotype has at least ten counts. The chain carries TRBV9 and TRBJ2-2; 7 bases are shared with TRBD2. Germline V lookup: CDR1 SGDLS, CDR2 YYNGEE. There are 16 residues in the CDR3. The J segment lost 6 bases and the V segment lost 4 bases, leaving 12 bases of the junction unmatched. The CDR3 DNA follows: TGTGCCAGCAGCCAGCGAAAATCTGGGGGGGCCGGGGAGCTGTTTTTT. It yields the protein CASSQRKSGGAGELFF.

The rearrangement uses TRBV11-2 and TRBJ2-3; D may be TRBD2 (6 bases). V was shortened by 3 bases and J by 10 bases, with 8 bases between the two germline ends. This CDR3 is 11 amino acids long. Germline V gene sequence: CDR1 SGHAT, CDR2 FQNNGV. In DNA form, the CDR3 reads TGTGCCAGCAGCTTGGGGAGGTCGCAGTATTTT. This encodes CASSLGRSQYF.

There are many counts of this clonotype. This chain links TRBV28 with TRBJ2-7; tentative D call: TRBD1 (5 bases). The germline CDR1 and CDR2 sequences are MDHEN and SYDVKM. With 3 bases removed from V and 4 bases from J, the gap between germline ends came to 13 bases. The CDR3 spans 14 residues. As DNA, the CDR3 is TGTGCCAGCAGTTTCCGCACAGGCGTATACGAGCAGTACTTC. Its protein is CASSFRTGVYEQYF.

This clonotype was counted at least ten times. This CDR3 is CASTPGTSDNEQFF. The CDR3 DNA reads TGTGCCAGTACCCCCGGGACTAGCGACAATGAGCAGTTCTTC. The rearrangement uses TRBV19 and TRBJ2-1, with 10 bases aligning to TRBD2. The CDR3 is made up of 14 amino acids. The V gene end was trimmed by 7 bases and the J gene end by 5 bases; junction bases not matched to a gene: 5. Germline CDR1 LNHDA, CDR2 SQIVND (reference sequence). Filled out from reference TRBV19 and TRBJ2-1, the complete variable domain reads DGGITQSPKYLFRKEGQNVTLSCEQNLNHDAMYWYRQDPGQGLRLIYYSQIVNDFQKGDIAEGYSVSREKKESFPLTVTSAQKNPTAFYLCASTPGTSDNEQFFGPGTRLTVL.